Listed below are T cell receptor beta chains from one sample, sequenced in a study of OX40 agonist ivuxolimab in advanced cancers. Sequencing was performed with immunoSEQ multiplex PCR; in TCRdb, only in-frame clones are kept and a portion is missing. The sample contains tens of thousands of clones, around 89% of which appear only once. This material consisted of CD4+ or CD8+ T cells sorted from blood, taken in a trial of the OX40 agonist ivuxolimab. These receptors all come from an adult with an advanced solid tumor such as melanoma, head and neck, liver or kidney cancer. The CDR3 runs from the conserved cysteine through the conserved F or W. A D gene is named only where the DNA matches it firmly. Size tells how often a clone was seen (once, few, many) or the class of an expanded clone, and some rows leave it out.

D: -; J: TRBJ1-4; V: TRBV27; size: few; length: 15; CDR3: CASSPRQTTNEKLFF; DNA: TGTGCCAGCAGTCCCCGACAGACAACTAATGAAAAACTGTTTTTT
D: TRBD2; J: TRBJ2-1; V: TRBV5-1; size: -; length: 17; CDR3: CASSLASLAGLYNEQFF; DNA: TGCGCCAGCAGCTTGGCCTCTCTAGCGGGGCTATACAATGAGCAGTTCTTC
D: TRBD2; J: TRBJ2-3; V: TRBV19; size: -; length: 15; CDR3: CASNTGAGGPDTQYF; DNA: TGTGCCAGTAATACTGGAGCGGGAGGCCCAGATACGCAGTATTTT
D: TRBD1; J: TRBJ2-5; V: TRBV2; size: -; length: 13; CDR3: CASNGQGPETQYF; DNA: TGTGCCAGCAACGGACAGGGGCCGGAGACCCAGTACTTC
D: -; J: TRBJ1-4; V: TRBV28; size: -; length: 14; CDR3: CASSLGGLREKLFF; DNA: TGTGCCAGCAGTTTAGGGGGTTTGCGTGAAAAACTGTTTTTT
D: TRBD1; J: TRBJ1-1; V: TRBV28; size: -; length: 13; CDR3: CASSLYRDREAFF; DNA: TGTGCCAGCAGTTTATACAGGGACAGGGAAGCTTTCTTT
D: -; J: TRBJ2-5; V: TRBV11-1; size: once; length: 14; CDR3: CASSLGGPLETQYF; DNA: TGTGCCAGCAGCTTGGGGGGTCCCCTGGAGACCCAGTACTTC
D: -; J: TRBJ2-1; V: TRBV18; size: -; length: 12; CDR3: CASSPQRGEQFF; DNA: TGTGCCAGCTCACCACAGAGGGGGGAGCAGTTCTTC
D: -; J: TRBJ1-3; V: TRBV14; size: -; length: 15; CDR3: CATPDRGWSGNTIYF; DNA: TGTGCCACCCCGGATCGAGGGTGGTCTGGAAACACCATATATTTT
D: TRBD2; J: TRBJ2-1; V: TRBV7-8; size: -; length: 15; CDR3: CASTRGGGSYNEQFF; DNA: TGTGCCAGCACCCGTGGCGGGGGTTCCTACAATGAGCAGTTCTTC